The sequence of this T cell receptor beta chain was determined in a study of CD8+CD57+ T cells in acquired aplastic anemia. General study points: Between patients and controls, twenty-nine CD8+ CDR3 sequences were found in common.

Concerning this clonotype itself: The antigen remains undetermined.

According to the study, genomic DNA was the template for TCR beta VDJ and CDR3 profiling. From the reads, TCRdb called clonotypes with MiXCR, one entry per CDR3 protein. The data hold more than 95,000 distinct CDR3 sequences, with roughly 40% observed a single time. V was cut by 2 bases and J by 7 bases, with 12 bases left in between. The CDR3 runs to 13 residues. Germline V gives CDR1 LNHDA, CDR2 SQIVND (reference sequence). Patients selected for sequencing had displayed CD8+CD57+ cell expansion by flow cytometry. The enrolled patients all had severe acquired aplastic anemia. Among the patients, none had received any therapy at the time of blood sampling.

This chain links TRBV19 with TRBJ2-7, with a possible D match to TRBD1 (6 bases). The TCR sequence derives from a human donor with aplastic anemia. Sequences were obtained from sorted CD4+, CD8+, or CD8+CD57+ T cells (not recorded which) from PBMCs. The CDR3 nucleotides read TGTGCCAGTAGTATATTGGCCCAGGGGGAGCAGTACTTC. Translation gives CASSILAQGEQYF.